Shown below are 18 T cell receptor beta chains from a single sample sequenced in a study of OX40 agonist ivuxolimab in advanced cancers. Assay used: immunoSEQ multiplex PCR; TCRdb lists only in-frame clones, some missing. Of around 40,000 clones in the sample, 65% to 90% were seen once. The sequencing here drew on CD4+ or CD8+ T cells sorted from blood, taken in a trial of the OX40 agonist ivuxolimab. These receptor sequences come from an adult with an advanced solid tumor such as melanoma, head and neck, liver or kidney cancer.

This clone was recorded a few times. J is TRBJ1-5 and V is TRBV5-5; D not certain. This CDR3 spans 15 amino acids. The germline V gene encodes CDR1 SGHKS and CDR2 YYEKEE (reference sequence). Trimming shortened V by 0 bases and J by 1 base, and 8 bases separated the two germline ends. CDR3 residues: CASSLDVYSNQPQHF. The CDR3 nucleotides read TGTGCCAGCAGCTTGGATGTGTACAGCAATCAGCCCCAGCATTTT.

The V and J genes are TRBV27 and TRBJ2-7, with 7 bases aligning to TRBD2. Germline CDR1 MNHEY, CDR2 SMNVEV (reference sequence). This CDR3 has 13 amino acids. V dropped 2 bases and J dropped 3; count of bases not matched to a gene: 1. The CDR3 sequence is CASSLPGGYEQYF. The CDR3 DNA is TGTGCCAGCAGTTTACCGGGGGGCTACGAGCAGTACTTC.

V is TRBV7-9 and J is TRBJ1-4, with D unclear. The CDR3 runs to 15 residues. CDR1 and CDR2 (germline): SEHNR, FQNEAQ (reference sequence). The V end lost 4 bases, the J end lost 3 bases, and 12 bases lay between the germline ends. The CDR3 region has the DNA TGTGCCAGCAGCTCTTCGAGGATTGCTAATGAAAAACTGTTTTTT. Residues: CASSSSRIANEKLFF. Filled out from reference TRBV7-9 and TRBJ1-4, the complete variable domain reads DTGVSQNPRHKITKRGQNVTFRCDPISEHNRLYWYRQTLGQGPEFLTYFQNEAQLEKSRLLSDRFSAERPKGSFSTLEIQRTEQGDSAMYLCASSSSRIANEKLFFGSGTQLSVL.

In its sample, this clone was seen a few times. This chain uses TRBV14 with TRBJ2-7; 8 nucleotides match TRBD1. Trimming cost V 4 bases and J 5 bases; bases outside gene matches: 7. This CDR3 contains 14 residues. CDR1 is SGHDN and CDR2 is FVKESK in the germline V gene. The CDR3 DNA sequence: TGTGCCAGCAGCCGACAGGGGTTCCAGAACGAGCAGTACTTC. This encodes CASSRQGFQNEQYF.

The CDR3 reads CAIMTGGEQFF. CDR3 DNA sequence: TGTGCCATAATGACAGGGGGCGAGCAGTTCTTC. V and J are TRBV7-6 and TRBJ2-1; TRBD1 matches at 10 bases. Germline V gene data show CDR1 as SGHVS and CDR2 as FNYEAQ. With V trimmed by 10 bases and J by 10 bases, 4 bases remained unmatched. The length of the CDR3 is 11 residues. Variable domain in full (rest from reference TRBV7-6 and TRBJ2-1): GAGVSQSPRYKVTKRGQDVALRCDPISGHVSLYWYRQALGQGPEFLTYFNYEAQQDKSGLPNDRFSAERPEGSISTLTIQRTEQRDSAMYRCAIMTGGEQFFGPGTRLTVL.

This clone was counted once. The chain uses TRBV21-1 and TRBJ1-4. TRBV21-1 is designated a pseudogene. This CDR3 has 12 amino acids. In nucleotides, the CDR3 is TGTGCCAGCTTTCCTACGGATGAAAAACTGTTTTTT. It encodes CASFPTDEKLFF.

V is TRBV11-1 and J is TRBJ2-1, with 7 bases lining up with TRBD2. CDR1 and CDR2 from the germline V gene are SGHAT and FQDESV (reference sequence). The CDR3 is 16 amino acids. J was trimmed by 2 bases and V by 2 bases; bases with no gene match: 6. The CDR3 sequence: CASSLRLAAPYNEQFF. In DNA, the CDR3 is TGTGCCAGCAGCTTAAGGCTAGCGGCACCCTACAATGAGCAGTTCTTC.

Only one count was recorded for this clone. The CDR3 coding sequence is TGCGCCAGCAGTAACTATCGGGTGACGAACAGACAAGAGACCCAGTACTTC. Its translation is CASSNYRVTNRQETQYF. This rearrangement joins TRBV10-1 to TRBJ2-5; D remains ambiguous. Germline CDR1 reads WNHNN; CDR2 reads SYGVQD (reference sequence). V was trimmed by 5 bases and J by 2 bases, leaving 21 bases between them. The CDR3 consists of 17 residues.

The chain employs TRBV5-6 and TRBJ1-1; D unclear. Between the trimmed V and J ends, which lost 2 bases and 5 bases, there was a span of 22 bases. The CDR3 is 17 amino acids. Germline values: CDR1 SGHDT, CDR2 YYEEEE. The CDR3 loop is CASSLWRLPSLWTEAFF. For the CDR3, the DNA is TGTGCCAGCAGCTTATGGAGGTTGCCCTCTCTGTGGACTGAAGCTTTCTTT.

The chain recombines TRBV11-2 with TRBJ2-1, with a weak D call TRBD1 (6 bases). The CDR3 sequence is 15 residues long. Germline V gene data show CDR1 as SGHAT and CDR2 as FQNNGV. V lost 7 bases and J 4 bases, leaving 17 bases between the germline ends. In DNA form, the CDR3 reads TGTGCCAGCACCGAGTGGTCAGGGGAGTACAATGAGCAGTTCTTC. Translating it yields CASTEWSGEYNEQFF.

This sequence joins TRBV5-6 and TRBJ2-2; 7 bases fit TRBD1. CDR3 size: 14 residues. Losses at the gene ends were 3 bases for V and 5 bases for J; bases not matched to a gene: 4. Germline V gene lookup returns CDR1 SGHDT and CDR2 YYEEEE. Here the CDR3 DNA reads TGTGCCAGCAGCTGGGACAGTGTTACCGGGGAGCTGTTTTTT. Protein product: CASSWDSVTGELFF.

The V and J genes are TRBV29-1 and TRBJ1-1; D remains unclear. Trimming took off 0 bases at V and 0 bases at J, with 11 bases between the two ends. CDR3 length: 15 residues. Germline lookup yields CDR1 SQVTM and CDR2 ANQGSEA. The CDR3 DNA reads TGCAGCGTTGAAGATCCTCGTGGCATGAACACTGAAGCTTTCTTT. It translates to CSVEDPRGMNTEAFF.

The CDR3, as DNA: TGTGCCACCAGCAACCCTACAGGGGTGAACACTGAAGCTTTCTTT. It codes for CATSNPTGVNTEAFF. J is TRBJ1-1 and V is TRBV15; 7 nucleotides agree with TRBD1. The CDR3 sequence is 15 residues long. V trimming: 4 bases; J trimming: 0 bases; junction bases outside the gene matches: 5. Germline V gives CDR1 LNHNV, CDR2 YYDKDF (reference sequence).

This chain connects TRBV5-4 to TRBJ2-3; D may match TRBD1 or TRBD2 (7 bases each). The CDR3 spans 14 residues. The germline CDR1 and CDR2 sequences are SGHNT and YYREEE (reference sequence). Trimming pared 2 bases from V and 5 bases from J, leaving 12 bases between. The CDR3 here is CASSFRGGGDTQYF. In DNA form, the CDR3 reads TGTGCCAGCAGCTTCAGGGGGGGAGGAGATACGCAGTATTTT.

This sequence joins TRBV9 and TRBJ1-5, with D possibly matching TRBD1 (5 bases). The germline V gene has CDR1 SGDLS and CDR2 YYNGEE. The V end lost 4 bases, the J end lost 0 bases, and 8 bases lay between the germline ends. CDR3 length equals 14 residues. CDR3 sequence: CASSPGASNQPQHF. The CDR3 DNA reads as TGTGCCAGCAGCCCTGGGGCTAGCAATCAGCCCCAGCATTTT.

The V gene is TRBV10-2, the J gene TRBJ2-1; D not certain. This CDR3 is 16 amino acids long. Trimming left V 3 bases short and J 6 bases short, with 18 bases between. Germline values: CDR1 WSHSY, CDR2 SAAADI. The CDR3 DNA is TGCGCCAGCAGTGAAGGATCCAGCGCAAGATCCAATGAGCAGTTCTTC. It translates to CASSEGSSARSNEQFF.

The chain has TRBV6-6 and TRBJ1-1; 7 bases match TRBD1. V lost 2 bases to trimming and J lost 4 bases; unmatched junction nucleotides: 4. From germline, CDR1 is MNHNY and CDR2 SVGAGI (reference sequence). The CDR3 runs 14 residues. The CDR3 spells CASSYRGLRTEAFF. In nucleotides, the CDR3 is TGTGCCAGCAGTTACAGGGGGCTGCGCACTGAAGCTTTCTTT.

The chain recombines TRBV19 with TRBJ2-1; 9 bases are a match to TRBD1. Losses at the gene ends were 5 bases for V and 9 bases for J; bases not matched to a gene: 11. This CDR3 has 15 amino acids. The V gene's germline CDR1 is LNHDA and CDR2 SQIVND (reference sequence). In DNA form, the CDR3 reads TGTGCCAGTAGTGTATCCGGGACAGGGTCACTTGAGCAGTTCTTC. Its translation: CASSVSGTGSLEQFF. The variable domain in full, completed from reference TRBV19 and TRBJ2-1, reads DGGITQSPKYLFRKEGQNVTLSCEQNLNHDAMYWYRQDPGQGLRLIYYSQIVNDFQKGDIAEGYSVSREKKESFPLTVTSAQKNPTAFYLCASSVSGTGSLEQFFGPGTRLTVL.